The 25 T cell receptor beta chains below come from one sample, sequenced in a study of cytomegalovirus exposure and HLA in healthy donors. Use of 60 Vbeta and 13 Jbeta primers characterized the PCR. Using immunoSEQ multiplex PCR, the repertoire was profiled, and TCRdb retains in-frame clones only, with some absent. The data hold 160,000 or so clones, with approximately 86% observed a single time. Sequenced: PBMCs. The receptors were sampled from a woman aged 18-29 years in good health and CMV-seronegative.

V usage is TRBV14 and J usage is TRBJ1-1, with no clear D. V gave up 3 bases and J gave up 1 base, with 9 bases separating them. Germline V gives CDR1 SGHDN, CDR2 FVKESK. The CDR3 covers 14 residues. CDR3 nucleotide sequence: TGTGCCAGCAGCCAGCGGCAGCCGAACACTGAAGCTTTCTTT. The encoded protein is CASSQRQPNTEAFF.

The chain carries TRBV19 and TRBJ2-1; 16 bases fit TRBD2. Trimming at V came to 5 bases and at J to 1 base, leaving 5 bases not matched to a gene. The CDR3 totals 18 residues. Germline CDR1 is LNHDA and CDR2 is SQIVND (reference sequence). Written as DNA, the CDR3 is TGTGCCAGTAGTTTGGGACTAGCGGGAGGGATGTCCTACAATGAGCAGTTCTTC. Amino acid sequence: CASSLGLAGGMSYNEQFF.

This clone was seen just once. The chain is built from TRBV9 and TRBJ2-7; 11 nucleotides align to TRBD2. The length of the CDR3 is 15 residues. Per the germline V gene, CDR1 is SGDLS and CDR2 is YYNGEE. Trimming took 0 bases from V and 4 from J; bases not matched to a gene: 3. CDR3 region: CASSVGPSGGYEQYF. In nucleotides, the CDR3 is TGTGCCAGCAGCGTAGGTCCTAGCGGGGGGTACGAGCAGTACTTC.

The chain is built from TRBV19 and TRBJ1-2; 7 nucleotides agree with TRBD1. Germline V lookup: CDR1 LNHDA, CDR2 SQIVND (reference sequence). The J segment lost 7 bases and the V segment lost 8 bases, leaving 7 bases of the junction unmatched. The CDR3 spans 12 residues. Here the CDR3 reads CASGTVVVGYTF. CDR3 nucleotide sequence: TGTGCCAGTGGGACAGTCGTGGTTGGCTACACCTTC.

The genes are TRBV28 and TRBJ2-5; 10 bases match TRBD1. V dropped 6 bases and J dropped 5; count of bases not matched to a gene: 6. This CDR3 is built from 14 residues. CDR1 MDHEN and CDR2 SYDVKM come from the germline V gene. CDR3 in DNA: TGTGCCAGCAGATCGCCGACAGGGGGCGAGACCCAGTACTTC. Amino acids: CASRSPTGGETQYF. The complete variable domain, with remaining parts taken from reference TRBV28 and TRBJ2-5, reads DVKVTQSSRYLVKRTGEKVFLECVQDMDHENMFWYRQDPGLGLRLIYFSYDVKMKEKGDIPEGYSVSREKKERFSLILESASTNQTSMYLCASRSPTGGETQYFGPGTRLLVL.

The chain joins TRBV7-9 to TRBJ1-2; D unresolved. The CDR3 contains 14 residues. Trimming removed 1 base from V and 4 bases from J, with 10 bases in between. Germline V gene lookup returns CDR1 SEHNR and CDR2 FQNEAQ (reference sequence). CDR3 in DNA: TGTGCCAGCAGCTTAGATTCCGGGTTCTATGGCTACACCTTC. Protein sequence: CASSLDSGFYGYTF.

This chain connects TRBV19 to TRBJ1-5; D remains unclear. Trimming pared 3 bases from V and 3 bases from J, leaving 15 bases between. The CDR3 has 16 amino acids. Germline CDR1 and CDR2: LNHDA and SQIVND (reference sequence). The CDR3 DNA reads TGTGCCAGTAGTATGGGTTACGTCGGGTCCAATCAGCCCCAGCATTTT. It codes for CASSMGYVGSNQPQHF.

This sequence joins TRBV2 and TRBJ1-2; D is perhaps TRBD1 (6 bases). V lost 6 bases to trimming and J lost 7 bases, with 21 bases between them. The CDR3 runs to 15 residues. Per germline, CDR1 SNHLY and CDR2 FYNNEI. The CDR3 loop is CASSYIQGSVGGYTF. The CDR3 nucleotides read TGTGCCAGCAGCTATATCCAGGGGTCGGTTGGTGGCTACACCTTC.

The rearrangement uses TRBV28 and TRBJ1-5, with unresolved D. This CDR3 has 13 residues. Germline CDR1 MDHEN, CDR2 SYDVKM. Trimming removed 5 bases from V and 0 bases from J, with 5 bases in between. The CDR3 spells CASSHGSNQPQHF. In DNA form, the CDR3 reads TGTGCCAGCAGTCACGGTAGCAATCAGCCCCAGCATTTT.

This clone was seen once. Other nucleotide sequences in the sample specify the same CDR3. The chain is built from TRBV2 and TRBJ1-2; a weak D match, TRBD1 (6 bases). Germline CDR1 SNHLY, CDR2 FYNNEI. V was cut by 4 bases and J by 2 bases, with 8 bases left in between. The length of the CDR3 is 13 residues. The CDR3 loop is CASSGTANYGYTF. Here the CDR3 DNA reads TGTGCCAGCAGTGGGACAGCGAACTATGGCTACACCTTC.

This chain joins TRBV6-1 and TRBJ2-1; D ambiguous. Per germline, CDR1 MNHNS and CDR2 SASEGT. There are 12 residues in the CDR3. V was shortened by 5 bases and J by 5 bases, with 7 bases between the two germline ends. The CDR3 protein is CASSSSDNEQFF. CDR3 sequence (DNA): TGTGCCAGCAGTTCCAGCGACAATGAGCAGTTCTTC.

This chain uses TRBV27 with TRBJ2-1; D call uncertain. Trimming left V 8 bases short and J 0 bases short, with 11 bases between. Germline V gene data show CDR1 as MNHEY and CDR2 as SMNVEV (reference sequence). The CDR3 extends over 14 amino acids. CDR3 loop: CASSERSSYNEQFF. CDR3 bases: TGTGCCAGCTCGGAGAGGAGCTCCTACAATGAGCAGTTCTTC.

The genes are TRBV11-2 and TRBJ2-1; D is perhaps TRBD2 (6 bases). The CDR3 totals 13 residues. The V gene's germline CDR1 is SGHAT and CDR2 FQNNGV. The ends were cut back, 5 bases at V and 9 bases at J, with 14 bases in the middle. The CDR3 region has the DNA TGTGCCAGCAGCCCCCGAAGGAGGGTTGAGCAGTTCTTC. It is translated as CASSPRRRVEQFF.

This clone appeared a single time. Its ends do not fully match the called genes, so a read error is possible. J is TRBJ1-2 and V is TRBV30; D is ambiguous. The CDR3 runs 11 residues. Per the germline V gene, CDR1 is GTSNPN and CDR2 is SVGIG (reference sequence). The DNA for the CDR3 is TGTGCCTGGCAGGTTGGGTATGCCTACACCTTC. Amino acid sequence: CAWQVGYAYTF. Looking up the rest from reference TRBV30 and TRBJ1-2 gives the full variable domain: SQTIHQWPATLVQPVGSPLSLECTVEGTSNPNLYWYRQAAGRGLQLLFYSVGIGQISSEVPQNLSASRPQDRQFILSSKKLLLSDSGFYLCAWQVGYAYTFGSGTRLTVV.

In its sample, this clone was seen a few times. J is TRBJ1-5 and V is TRBV19; 7 nucleotides agree with TRBD1. The V gene's germline CDR1 is LNHDA and CDR2 SQIVND (reference sequence). Trimming at V came to 5 bases and at J to 4 bases, leaving 5 bases not matched to a gene. This CDR3 spans 14 amino acids. CDR3 nucleotide sequence: TGTGCCAGTAGTGACAGGGATTGGAATCAGCCCCAGCATTTT. It yields the protein CASSDRDWNQPQHF.

This clone was seen only once. This chain connects TRBV11-2 to TRBJ2-5, with TRBD2 matching over 9 bases. Judging by the DNA end, TRBJ2-7 fits better; the J call may be wrong. The length of the CDR3 is 16 residues. The germline CDR1 and CDR2 sequences are SGHAT and FQNNGV. The CDR3 protein is CASSLVGSGRSHEQYF. In nucleotides, the CDR3 is TGTGCCAGCAGCTTAGTCGGGAGCGGGAGGAGTCACGAGCAGTACTTC.

The V gene is TRBV2, the J gene TRBJ1-3; 10 bases match TRBD1. Per the germline V gene, CDR1 is SNHLY and CDR2 is FYNNEI. V lost 6 bases, J lost 5 bases, and 4 bases stayed unmatched. The CDR3 is 14 amino acids. CDR3 sequence (DNA): TGTGCCAGCAGGGGGGACAGGGGTCGAAACACCATATATTTT. Residues: CASRGDRGRNTIYF.

The CDR3 DNA sequence: TGTGCCAGCAGCCGGGACACCGTGGGTTACTATAATTCACCCCTCCACTTT. It specifies CASSRDTVGYYNSPLHF. This chain uses TRBV27 with TRBJ1-6; D possibly corresponds to TRBD1 (6 bases). Trimming cost V 6 bases and J 3 bases, with 18 bases left between them. Germline V lookup: CDR1 MNHEY, CDR2 SMNVEV (reference sequence). The CDR3 extends over 17 amino acids.

This rearrangement joins TRBV5-1 to TRBJ1-1; D remains ambiguous. This CDR3 contains 14 residues. CDR1 SGHRS and CDR2 YFSETQ come from the germline V gene. V lost 1 base to trimming and J lost 0 bases, with 7 bases between them. The DNA for the CDR3 is TGCGCCAGCAGCTTGACAAAAATGAACACTGAAGCTTTCTTT. This translates into CASSLTKMNTEAFF.

Concerning this clone itself: The junction departs from germline at one end; a sequencing error may be responsible. This sequence joins TRBV28 and TRBJ1-2; 7 bases match TRBD1. Germline CDR1 is MDHEN and CDR2 is SYDVKM. This CDR3 is built from 14 residues. The CDR3 coding sequence is TGTGCCAGCAGTTTAGTTGAGGGGGCGTGGGGCTACCCCTTC. The encoded protein is CASSLVEGAWGYPF.

The chain carries TRBV11-3 and TRBJ2-5, with 9 bases that match TRBD2. Germline assignment: CDR1 SGHNT and CDR2 YENEEA. The CDR3 spans 16 residues. V lost 5 bases and J lost 6; bases outside the gene matches: 13. CDR3 bases: TGTGCCAGCAGCGCGGGGGGTAGCGGGAGTCAACAGACCCAGTACTTC. Amino acid sequence: CASSAGGSGSQQTQYF.

This chain joins TRBV29-1 and TRBJ1-1; TRBD1 aligns across 7 bases. This CDR3 has 12 amino acids. V lost 6 bases to trimming and J lost 6 bases; unmatched junction nucleotides: 7. Germline assignment: CDR1 SQVTM and CDR2 ANQGSEA. The CDR3 protein is CSVDRVKAEAFF. CDR3 sequence (DNA): TGCAGCGTCGACAGGGTAAAGGCTGAAGCTTTCTTT.

This clone has just one count. CDR3 sequence: CASSEVSLNTEAFF. The CDR3 DNA reads as TGTGCCAGCAGTGAAGTTTCCTTGAACACTGAAGCTTTCTTT. The rearrangement links TRBV2 to TRBJ1-1; D is unclear. There are 14 residues in the CDR3. Per germline, CDR1 SNHLY and CDR2 FYNNEI. V was cut by 1 base and J by 0 bases, with 6 bases left in between.

This chain connects TRBV12-5 to TRBJ2-1; 10 positions agree with TRBD1. After removal of 5 bases from V and 5 bases from J, the junction contained 6 bases not matched to a gene. This CDR3 has 15 amino acids. Germline V lookup: CDR1 LGHNT, CDR2 FRNRAP. The CDR3 loop reads CASGVGQGIHNEQFF. CDR3 DNA: TGTGCTAGTGGTGTGGGACAGGGGATCCACAATGAGCAGTTCTTC.

The V gene is TRBV18, the J gene TRBJ1-2; no definite D call. The CDR3 has 12 residues. The V and J ends lost 3 bases and 7 bases respectively, with 9 bases between them. CDR1 and CDR2 (germline): KGHSH, LQKENI. The CDR3 loop reads CASSPPGGGYTF. CDR3 DNA: TGTGCCAGCTCACCCCCCGGCGGTGGCTACACCTTC.